This entry concerns a single T cell receptor beta chain. The junction had 10 bases not matched to a gene; V was cut back by 5 bases and J by 3 bases. The length of the CDR3 is 16 residues. Germline CDR1 and CDR2: SGHAT and FQNNGV. Both 60 Vbeta primers and 13 Jbeta primers went into the PCR. The method was immunoSEQ multiplex PCR; TCRdb's version includes in-frame clones alone and lacks a portion of them. In the table there are 150,000 to 200,000 clones, around 75% of which are singletons. Healthy bone marrow donors supplied every sample. The data belong to a study of cytomegalovirus exposure and HLA in healthy donors. The overall study: Around four fifths of a few hundred genotyped donors fell in the Caucasian-associated ancestry cluster.

The chain recombines TRBV11-2 with TRBJ2-7; 10 bases agree with TRBD2. This TCR derives from a woman aged 30 to 39 in good health and CMV-seronegative. The specimen was PBMCs. As DNA, the CDR3 is TGTGCCAGCAGCGAGAGGGGGACTAGCGCCTACTACGAGCAGTACTTC. As protein: CASSERGTSAYYEQYF.